This is a list of T cell receptor beta chains from one sample in a study of chemoradiotherapy in HPV16-positive cancers. Assay: immunoSEQ multiplex PCR; the TCRdb copy retains only in-frame clones and omits some. The table includes 17,000 or so clones, roughly 70% detected once. The specimen comprised tumor tissue, sampled from a patient who underwent chemoradiotherapy. These receptors were collected from a human donor with HPV-associated anogenital cancer. The CDR3 runs from the conserved cysteine through the conserved F or W. D genes are given only for firm matches.

J,V,D,CDR3
TRBJ2-1,TRBV6-5,.,CASSYSRDNEQFF
TRBJ1-3,TRBV29-1,.,CSVEDSGNTIYF
TRBJ2-5,TRBV10-1,.,CASSRTLGETQYF
TRBJ2-5,TRBV10-3,.,CAISSGVGETQYF
TRBJ2-1,TRBV27,.,CASSLRVYNEQFF
TRBJ2-3,TRBV2,TRBD2,CASTPNGAGGPDTQYF
TRBJ2-5,TRBV29-1,TRBD2,CSVEEGGGETQYF
TRBJ1-3,TRBV30,TRBD1,CAWGTASGNTIYF
TRBJ2-2,TRBV6-5,TRBD2,CASESGGGTGELFF
TRBJ1-3,TRBV28,.,CASSTYGGGWNIAGNTIYF
TRBJ1-5,TRBV5-6,.,CASSLASQPQHF
TRBJ2-5,TRBV9,TRBD2,CASSPGLAETQETQYF
TRBJ2-5,TRBV5-4,TRBD2,CASSRTSGGEETQYF
TRBJ1-6,TRBV28,.,CASSLAGHFNSPLHF
TRBJ2-6,TRBV7-8,TRBD2,CASSLVTSAYSGANVLTF
TRBJ1-1,TRBV5-4,.,CASSLDLGMNTEAFF
TRBJ1-1,TRBV5-4,.,CASSNPTGVDEAFF
TRBJ2-7,TRBV18,TRBD2,CASSPPVAGGMDEQYF
TRBJ2-1,TRBV6-1,.,CASSEVGGSYNEQFF
TRBJ2-7,TRBV13,.,CASSLGGFAYEQYF
TRBJ1-2,TRBV2,.,CASRGGQLTPGF
TRBJ2-2,TRBV28,TRBD2,CASTTILAGVQMNTGELFF
TRBJ2-1,TRBV30,TRBD2,CAWSRGLAGPNNEQFF
TRBJ2-3,TRBV5-5,TRBD2,CASSISGGLSTDTQYF
TRBJ2-7,TRBV4-2,.,CASSQDRDPGNFYEQYF
TRBJ2-4,TRBV5-1,TRBD1,CASSLVPRDRSLRGLAKNIQYF
TRBJ2-1,TRBV7-2,TRBD2,CASSAGLAVQFF
TRBJ2-7,TRBV7-9,.,CASSLDKSYEQYF
TRBJ1-3,TRBV10-3,.,CATAQGRADGNTIYF
TRBJ1-1,TRBV23-1,TRBD1,CASSPRTGTNTEAFF
TRBJ1-6,TRBV4-1,.,CASSQEESSYNSPLHF
TRBJ1-1,TRBV6-1,.,CASSTPGTISEAFF
TRBJ1-1,TRBV19,.,CASSLPRQIMNTEAFF
TRBJ1-5,TRBV10-2,.,CASSESNAEYQPQHF
TRBJ2-3,TRBV11-2,.,CASSLGGQSTDTQYF
TRBJ1-6,TRBV9,.,CASSRDNNSPLHF
TRBJ1-5,TRBV6-4,TRBD1,CASSPDRGTNQPQHF
TRBJ1-1,TRBV6-5,TRBD1,CASSGTGLLETEAFF
TRBJ1-5,TRBV27,.,CASGKVQPQHF
TRBJ2-3,TRBV6-4,.,CASSWGGADTQYF
TRBJ1-5,TRBV2,.,CASSPINSNQPQHF
TRBJ1-5,TRBV18,.,CASSPNRDQPQHF